These T cell receptor beta chains were read from a single sample in a study of cytotoxic CD8 clonotypes in ibrutinib-treated CLL. Produced via immunoSEQ multiplex PCR; TCRdb's table is partial and in-frame only. The table records around 91,000 clones, about 82% of them present only once. Material: PBMCs, obtained before ibrutinib treatment. These receptors were collected from a human donor with chronic lymphocytic leukemia. The CDR3 runs from the conserved cysteine through the conserved F or W. Each record gives: J gene, clone size, V gene, D gene, CDR3 DNA, CDR3 protein. D genes are given only for firm matches. Where a row states a size, it is once, few, many or the class of an expanded clone; other rows omit it.

j_call: TRBJ2-2; clone_size: -; v_call: TRBV11-2; d_call: -; cdr3_nt: TGTGCCAGCAGCTTAGGAACTATGAACACCGGGGAGCTGTTTTTT; cdr3_aa: CASSLGTMNTGELFF
j_call: TRBJ1-1; clone_size: -; v_call: TRBV27; d_call: TRBD1; cdr3_nt: TGTGCCAGCAGGTCGATGACAGGGATGAACACTGAAGCTTTCTTT; cdr3_aa: CASRSMTGMNTEAFF
j_call: TRBJ2-5; clone_size: -; v_call: TRBV10-3; d_call: -; cdr3_nt: TGTGCCATCGGGACCGGGGAGACCCAGTACTTC; cdr3_aa: CAIGTGETQYF
j_call: TRBJ2-7; clone_size: -; v_call: TRBV5-8; d_call: -; cdr3_nt: TGTGCCAGCAGCTTAACTAGAGCGTTCTACGAGCAGTACTTC; cdr3_aa: CASSLTRAFYEQYF
j_call: TRBJ2-2; clone_size: once; v_call: TRBV14; d_call: -; cdr3_nt: TGTGCCAGCAGCCAAGGATGGTCGCCCGCGAACACCGGGGAGCTGTTTTTT; cdr3_aa: CASSQGWSPANTGELFF
j_call: TRBJ1-2; clone_size: -; v_call: TRBV6-5; d_call: -; cdr3_nt: TGTGCCAGCAGTTATGGGGGCGGCCGGGGCTACACCTTC; cdr3_aa: CASSYGGGRGYTF
j_call: TRBJ2-1; clone_size: -; v_call: TRBV7-9; d_call: -; cdr3_nt: TGTGCCAGCAGCCAAGAGTACAATGAGCAGTTCTTC; cdr3_aa: CASSQEYNEQFF
j_call: TRBJ2-1; clone_size: once; v_call: TRBV5-1; d_call: TRBD2; cdr3_nt: TGCGCCAGCAGCGAAACTAGCGGGACTAACAATGAGCAGTTCTTC; cdr3_aa: CASSETSGTNNEQFF
j_call: TRBJ1-3; clone_size: once; v_call: TRBV30; d_call: -; cdr3_nt: TGTGCCTGGAGTGCTTCCGGATCTTTTGGAGGAAACACCATATATTTT; cdr3_aa: CAWSASGSFGGNTIYF
j_call: TRBJ2-7; clone_size: many; v_call: TRBV11-3; d_call: -; cdr3_nt: TGTGCCAGCAGCGCACTCGGGGGCACATCCTACGAGCAGTACTTC; cdr3_aa: CASSALGGTSYEQYF
j_call: TRBJ1-5; clone_size: -; v_call: TRBV7-9; d_call: -; cdr3_nt: TGTGCCAGCAGCTTAGGGGTCGGCTGGGCGGGGGGCAATCAGCCCCAGCATTTT; cdr3_aa: CASSLGVGWAGGNQPQHF
j_call: TRBJ2-3; clone_size: -; v_call: TRBV29-1; d_call: -; cdr3_nt: TGCAGCGTTGTAGGCGGGAACGTAAATACGCAGTATTTT; cdr3_aa: CSVVGGNVNTQYF
j_call: TRBJ2-1; clone_size: -; v_call: TRBV30; d_call: TRBD2; cdr3_nt: TGTGCCTGGAGTGTCCAAGCGGGAGAGGTCGATGAGCAGTTCTTC; cdr3_aa: CAWSVQAGEVDEQFF
j_call: TRBJ1-1; clone_size: -; v_call: TRBV4-1; d_call: -; cdr3_nt: TGCGCCAGCAGACATGGCGGTGAAGCTTTCTTT; cdr3_aa: CASRHGGEAFF
j_call: TRBJ2-2; clone_size: -; v_call: TRBV5-6; d_call: -; cdr3_nt: TGTGCCAGCAGCTTCCGGGGAGTAGGGGAGGAGCTGTTTTTT; cdr3_aa: CASSFRGVGEELFF
j_call: TRBJ1-5; clone_size: -; v_call: TRBV6-5; d_call: -; cdr3_nt: TGTGCCAGCAGCCTCGGAGGGGATCAGCCCCAGCATTTT; cdr3_aa: CASSLGGDQPQHF
j_call: TRBJ2-3; clone_size: few; v_call: TRBV2; d_call: -; cdr3_nt: TGTGCCAGCATCGAATGGGGGGTGTCAGGAGATACGCAGTATTTT; cdr3_aa: CASIEWGVSGDTQYF
j_call: TRBJ2-7; clone_size: -; v_call: TRBV27; d_call: -; cdr3_nt: TGTGCCAGCAGTCCCAGGACACTGGGACGGTACGAGCAGTACTTC; cdr3_aa: CASSPRTLGRYEQYF
j_call: TRBJ2-5; clone_size: -; v_call: TRBV5-1; d_call: TRBD2; cdr3_nt: TGCGCCAGCAGCCCGCCAGTAGCGGGAGGAGGAGAGACCCAGTACTTC; cdr3_aa: CASSPPVAGGGETQYF